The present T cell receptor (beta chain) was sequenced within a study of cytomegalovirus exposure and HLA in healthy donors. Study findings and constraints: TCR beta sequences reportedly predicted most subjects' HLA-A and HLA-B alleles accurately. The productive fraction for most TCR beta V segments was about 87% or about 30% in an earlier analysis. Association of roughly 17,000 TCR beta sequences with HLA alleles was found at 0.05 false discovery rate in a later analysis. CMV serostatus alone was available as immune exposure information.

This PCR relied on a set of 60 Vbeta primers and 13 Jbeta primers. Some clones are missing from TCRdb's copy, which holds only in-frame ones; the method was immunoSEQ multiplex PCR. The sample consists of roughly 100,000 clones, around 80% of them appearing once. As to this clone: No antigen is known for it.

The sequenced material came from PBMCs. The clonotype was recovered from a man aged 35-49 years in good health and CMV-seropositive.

The CDR3 DNA reads as TGTGCCTGGAGTTCTCAGACTGAAGCTTTCTTT. It encodes CAWSSQTEAFF. V gene TRBV30 combines with J gene TRBJ1-1, with D uncertain. This CDR3 contains 11 residues. V shed 2 bases and J shed 5 bases, with 6 bases lying between them. Germline V gene sequence: CDR1 GTSNPN, CDR2 SVGIG (reference sequence).